The rows below give T cell receptor beta chains drawn from one sample of a study of OX40 agonist ivuxolimab in advanced cancers. Sequenced by immunoSEQ multiplex PCR; TCRdb stores in-frame clones only, minus some. The table records under 75,000 clones, around 84% of them present only once. Sequencing used CD4+ or CD8+ T cells sorted from blood, obtained in a trial of the OX40 agonist ivuxolimab. These receptors all stem from an adult with an advanced solid tumor such as melanoma, head and neck, liver or kidney cancer. Both conserved end residues are trimmed from each CDR3.

TRBV7-2	TRBJ1-2	ASSFSRGEGGYT
TRBV5-8	TRBJ1-2	ASSSGGESGGYT
TRBV7-8	TRBJ1-3	ASSLAVASGVDTIY
TRBV28	TRBJ2-5	ASSTLEGGETQY
TRBV29-1	TRBJ2-5	SVERNTEETQY
TRBV6-5	TRBJ1-1	ASSTTENTEAF
TRBV6-1	TRBJ2-5	ASSEGGRGSGETQY
TRBV6-1	TRBJ2-3	ASSKGDTQY
TRBV6-5	TRBJ1-1	ASRRDSEAF
TRBV2	TRBJ2-7	ASSARTSGIVEQY
TRBV30	TRBJ1-2	ACWGQGGYT
TRBV9	TRBJ2-3	ASSVRDSSTDTQY
TRBV27	TRBJ2-1	ASTPTGSYNEQF
TRBV10-3	TRBJ2-3	AISDRGGSDSSTDTQY
TRBV6-1	TRBJ2-2	ASRGGQGSPGELF
TRBV28	TRBJ1-3	ASSFSGQGRNTIY
TRBV5-1	TRBJ1-4	ASSSGTGLTTNEKLF
TRBV7-2	TRBJ1-2	ASSPKGASYGYT
TRBV28	TRBJ2-7	ASSSNRGDPYEQY
TRBV5-1	TRBJ2-1	ASSLAWTPKGNEQF
TRBV7-3	TRBJ1-1	ASSLIGTEPRRGTEAF
TRBV6-1	TRBJ2-7	ASSEVYLAGAVEQY
TRBV28	TRBJ1-5	ASSLGGQGQPQH
TRBV28	TRBJ2-1	ASGRTSGGTYNEQF
TRBV10-3	TRBJ2-7	AISESREQY
TRBV19	TRBJ1-6	ASSRQENYNSPLH
TRBV7-7	TRBJ2-2	ASSLDMGGGTGELF
TRBV5-8	TRBJ1-2	ASSLEWQSYGYT
TRBV12-5	TRBJ2-3	ASGLVADGTASTDTQY
TRBV28	TRBJ2-1	ASSPKPGTPRYNEQF
TRBV9	TRBJ1-6	ASSARGSYNSPLH
TRBV15	TRBJ1-2	ATSRDRAGTRSGYT
TRBV27	TRBJ1-5	ASSLSYSQGPQH
TRBV7-2	TRBJ1-5	ASSHGAQGNQPQH
TRBV7-8	TRBJ1-2	ASSLAGGRRGYT
TRBV10-3	TRBJ1-6	AIRLPEDSSYNSPLH
TRBV18	TRBJ2-2	ASSPGSGRLNTGELF
TRBV11-2	TRBJ1-6	ASSLVGIENSPLH
TRBV27	TRBJ2-5	ASSHFGRAQETQY
TRBV5-1	TRBJ2-1	ASSLRGGLTTYNEQF
TRBV5-4	TRBJ2-1	ASSLDSGVGYEQF
TRBV7-3	TRBJ1-5	ASSLNRDQPQH
TRBV28	TRBJ1-2	ASSLWMGGYT
TRBV16	TRBJ1-6	ASSQSTGGFSPLH
TRBV4-2	TRBJ2-2	ASSQEREQNTGELF
TRBV5-1	TRBJ2-1	ASSLGALAGTYNEQF
TRBV5-4	TRBJ2-7	ASSSRTGSYEQY
TRBV11-2	TRBJ2-1	ASSFSSGTAYNEQF
TRBV2	TRBJ2-7	ASSETQREGPQY
TRBV7-8	TRBJ2-1	ASSLIAPRYNEQF
TRBV5-6	TRBJ1-4	ASNYGTDEKLF
TRBV6-6	TRBJ1-3	ASSRTGGGNTIY
TRBV21-1	TRBJ2-7	ASSNQTGAEQY
TRBV28	TRBJ1-4	ASMFRDRDKLF
TRBV7-2	TRBJ2-1	ASSFRRTGVYNEQF
TRBV2	TRBJ2-4	ASSEALGLWGENIQY